These 17 T cell receptor beta chains originate from one sample sequenced in a study of shared clonotypes between healthy human individuals. The method was immunoSEQ multiplex PCR; TCRdb's version includes in-frame clones alone and lacks a portion of them. The top ten hold 0.4% to 0.45% of the sample, which has about 1.5 million clones, around 98% seen once. Source material: naive CD4+ T cells sorted from blood. Indicated subset: CD45RA+ positively selected. Source of these receptors: a man between 25 and 39 years old in good health.

The rearrangement joins TRBV28 to TRBJ2-7; D may match TRBD1 or TRBD2 (5 bases each). The CDR3 spans 15 residues. Germline V gene lookup returns CDR1 MDHEN and CDR2 SYDVKM. Between the trimmed V and J ends, which lost 2 bases and 7 bases, there was a span of 18 bases. DNA for the CDR3: TGTGCCAGCAGTTTAACCCACCCGCAGTGGGGGGAGCAGTACTTC. Translated, it gives CASSLTHPQWGEQYF.

This chain links TRBV14 with TRBJ2-1, with a weak D call TRBD2 (5 bases). The germline V gene has CDR1 SGHDN and CDR2 FVKESK. V lost 0 bases, J lost 2 bases, and 14 bases lay in between. This CDR3 spans 17 amino acids. CDR3 nucleotide sequence: TGTGCCAGCAGCCAAGATGGGCTGAGCGGAACCTACAATGAGCAGTTCTTC. It is translated as CASSQDGLSGTYNEQFF.

The rearrangement joins TRBV6-1 to TRBJ2-7; D may correspond to TRBD1 or TRBD2 (5 bases each). Germline CDR1 reads MNHNS; CDR2 reads SASEGT. Trimming took off 4 bases at V and 2 bases at J, with 15 bases between the two ends. CDR3 length equals 15 residues. CDR3 region: CASSGRGLTAYEQYF. The CDR3 bases are TGTGCCAGCAGTGGTCGGGGCCTCACGGCCTACGAGCAGTACTTC.

The chain recombines TRBV15 with TRBJ1-4; 10 positions match TRBD1. Germline values: CDR1 LNHNV, CDR2 YYDKDF (reference sequence). This CDR3 has 16 residues. V was pared by 3 bases and J by 7 bases, with 8 bases of the junction left unmatched. This CDR3 is CATSRAADRGFEKLFF. The CDR3 DNA reads TGTGCCACCAGCAGGGCCGCGGACAGGGGGTTTGAAAAACTGTTTTTT.

J is TRBJ1-5 and V is TRBV18, with D possibly TRBD1 on 5 matching bases. V was trimmed by 1 base and J by 7 bases, leaving 11 bases between them. CDR1 and CDR2 from the germline V gene are KGHSH and LQKENI. The CDR3 loop spans 14 amino acids. The CDR3 DNA follows: TGTGCCAGCTCACCACGCAGGGAAGAACAGCCCCAGCATTTT. Translating gives CASSPRREEQPQHF.

The gene calls are TRBV7-6 and TRBJ2-3; the match to TRBD2 covers 11 bases. V lost 3 bases, J lost 5 bases, and 4 bases stayed unmatched. The CDR3 covers 15 residues. The V gene's germline CDR1 is SGHVS and CDR2 FNYEAQ. In DNA, the CDR3 is TGTGCCAGCAGCTTGCTAGCGGGAGGACGAGATACGCAGTATTTT. It specifies CASSLLAGGRDTQYF.

The chain has TRBV27 and TRBJ2-7, with TRBD1 as a possible D gene (6 bases). V dropped 2 bases and J dropped 7 bases, with 15 bases sitting between them. The CDR3 has 14 residues. CDR1 is MNHEY and CDR2 is SMNVEV in the germline V gene (reference sequence). The CDR3 sequence is CASSLTGLGEEQYF. The CDR3 nucleotides read TGTGCCAGCAGTTTAACAGGGCTGGGGGAAGAGCAGTACTTC.

The chain couples TRBV9 to TRBJ1-4; weak D call: TRBD1 (5 bases). The length of the CDR3 is 14 residues. In germline, CDR1 is SGDLS, CDR2 YYNGEE. Trimming took off 0 bases at V and 7 bases at J, with 10 bases between the two ends. CDR3 region: CASSVAGGGEKLFF. The CDR3 bases are TGTGCCAGCAGCGTAGCTGGGGGTGGTGAAAAACTGTTTTTT.

V gene TRBV4-3 combines with J gene TRBJ1-3; no clear D gene. CDR1 is LGHNA and CDR2 is YSLEER in the germline V gene. CDR3 length: 11 amino acids. The V end lost 3 bases, the J end lost 4 bases, and 1 base lay between the germline ends. The CDR3 loop reads CASSQGNTIYF. Written as DNA, the CDR3 is TGCGCCAGCAGCCAGGGAAACACCATATATTTT.

The rearrangement uses TRBV27 and TRBJ2-3; D is uncertain. V dropped 3 bases and J dropped 1 base, with 5 bases sitting between them. The V gene's germline CDR1 is MNHEY and CDR2 SMNVEV (reference sequence). The CDR3 is made up of 13 amino acids. CDR3 residues: CASSFIGTDTQYF. The CDR3 DNA reads TGTGCCAGCAGTTTTATCGGCACAGATACGCAGTATTTT.

V is TRBV28 and J is TRBJ1-5, with a tentative D call TRBD1 (6 bases). The germline V gene has CDR1 MDHEN and CDR2 SYDVKM. The V end lost 6 bases, the J end lost 5 bases, and 20 bases lay between the germline ends. The CDR3 spans 16 residues. In nucleotides, the CDR3 is TGTGCCAGCAGCTCCCCAACTCAGGGGAGGGATCAGCCCCAGCATTTT. This gives the protein CASSSPTQGRDQPQHF.

The chain has TRBV6-4 and TRBJ2-3; D is perhaps TRBD2 (5 bases). Germline loops: CDR1 MRHNA, CDR2 SNTAGT. V was cut by 5 bases and J by 2 bases, with 14 bases left in between. CDR3 length: 15 amino acids. The DNA of the CDR3 is TGTGCCAGCAGTAGTTCTAGCATCTTCACAGATACGCAGTATTTT. This sequence encodes CASSSSSIFTDTQYF.

This rearrangement joins TRBV19 to TRBJ2-1; 10 nucleotides line up with TRBD2. Germline V gene sequence: CDR1 LNHDA, CDR2 SQIVND (reference sequence). Trimming removed 2 bases from V and 7 bases from J; junction bases left unmatched: 11. This CDR3 comprises 17 residues. The CDR3 sequence: CASSILGASGSNNEQFF. The CDR3 DNA reads TGTGCCAGTAGTATATTGGGAGCTAGCGGGAGTAATAATGAGCAGTTCTTC.

V gene TRBV28 combines with J gene TRBJ2-1, with a tentative D call TRBD1 (5 bases). Germline V CDR1 and CDR2: MDHEN, SYDVKM. V dropped 8 bases and J dropped 3 bases, with 14 bases sitting between them. The length of the CDR3 is 14 residues. The CDR3 here is CASWGSTRYNEQFF. CDR3 DNA: TGTGCCAGCTGGGGCTCTACTCGCTACAATGAGCAGTTCTTC.

To note about this clone: Other DNA sequences in the same sample also yield this CDR3. The chain uses TRBV15 and TRBJ2-5; TRBD1 matches at 8 bases. V trimming: 0 bases; J trimming: 5 bases; junction bases outside the gene matches: 2. The V gene's germline CDR1 is LNHNV and CDR2 YYDKDF (reference sequence). The CDR3 runs 14 residues. This CDR3 reads CATSRDRGRETQYF. The CDR3 DNA reads as TGTGCCACCAGCAGAGACAGGGGGCGTGAGACCCAGTACTTC.

This chain links TRBV27 with TRBJ1-5; 9 bases line up with TRBD1. Per the germline V gene, CDR1 is MNHEY and CDR2 is SMNVEV (reference sequence). This CDR3 comprises 16 residues. Losses at the gene ends were 5 bases for V and 10 bases for J; bases not matched to a gene: 15. The CDR3 loop is CASSPGPRQGELPQHF. Here the CDR3 DNA reads TGTGCCAGCAGTCCGGGGCCCCGACAGGGGGAACTTCCCCAGCATTTT.

CDR3 sequence: CASSESRTSGSTDTQYF. The CDR3 DNA sequence: TGCGCCAGCAGTGAGTCAAGGACTAGCGGGAGCACAGATACGCAGTATTTT. The chain uses TRBV10-2 and TRBJ2-3; 11 positions agree with TRBD2. Germline CDR1 WSHSY, CDR2 SAAADI. The trim removed 0 bases at V and 0 bases at J, leaving 2 bases unmatched. The length of the CDR3 is 17 residues.